Detailed here is one TCR beta chain. Its antigen is not yet known. Base qualities were left out, and no much larger clone turns up one base away. The Qiagen DNeasy kit was used to extract genomic DNA from unsorted PBMCs and from the negatively selected CD4+ and CD8+ fractions. TCR beta CDR3 regions were subjected to amplification by immunoSEQ multiplex PCR with primers that anneal to V and J segments. A synthetic immune receptor repertoire was used to minimize amplification bias, and any remaining bias was removed computationally after sequencing. The study's processing was this. Repertoire diversity was quantified as the Shannon entropy index using custom Python scripts. Unsorted, CD4+ and CD8+ repertoires were analyzed separately, except for combined analyses in which CD4+ and CD8+ sequences were merged in silico. A clone counted as expanded when the clone's frequency after treatment rose at least 2-fold relative to C1D1, and clones undetected at baseline were given a pseudocount of 0.5. Clones with 0 or 1 copy at C1D1 were defined as singleton clones, while clones with 2 or more copies were defined as non-singleton clones. Clones expanded in unsorted samples were annotated as CD4+, CD8+ or unknown by matching protein sequences in sorted samples from the same patient. Wilcoxon tests on paired samples were used to test diversity changes from C1D1 to C4D1. TCRdb stores this immuneACCESS table with in-frame sequences only. Part of the clones is absent; in the studies checked, under half of the shortfall reflects unresolved V genes, and no reason is known for the rest. V and J calls and clone size are those listed in that table; D and trimming were worked out from the DNA. Here the sample has fewer than 35,000 clones; 70% to 90% occur a single time. Clones ranked in the top ten supply roughly 0.48% of the sample.

The sample's time point label, decoded: cycle 4 day 1 (C4D1), after more than five weeks of nivolumab. Every trial patient had relapsed after autologous stem cell transplantation, and cohorts A, B and C differed in prior brentuximab vedotin exposure. A Miltenyi CD4+ T cell isolation kit was used for magnetic negative selection to purify CD4+ T cells from thawed PBMCs. A total of fewer than 70 patients with relapsed/refractory classical Hodgkin lymphoma made up the trial cohort, and each patient's best overall response was complete response, partial response or progressive disease. Single-agent nivolumab was administered to trial patients in the multi-cohort phase II CheckMate 205 trial. An independent review committee assessed best overall response by applying the 2007 International Working Group response criteria. Trial PBMCs were collected immediately before nivolumab initiation (C1D1) and during therapy at cycle 2 day 1 and cycle 4 day 1. After peripheral blood was drawn into 8 mL Vacutainer Cell Preparation Tubes, PBMCs were isolated by centrifugation and then cryopreserved. Purified CD4+ and CD8+ fractions were generated only in cases for which an additional PBMC sample was available. Magnetically labelled cells were removed on LS columns in a quadroMACS separator, and the flow-through was retained as the purified fraction.

V is trimmed back by 5 bases and J by 6 bases, and the junction contains 15 bases that no gene match accounts for. The CDR3 contains 16 residues, cysteine and phenylalanine counted. Only the CDR3 region is kept as DNA, spanning 48 bases read in frame from base 1. CDR1 and CDR2, per the germline V gene, are SGHRS and YFSETQ. This sample is drawn from a study of PD-1 blockade in classical Hodgkin lymphoma (dated by TCRdb to the early 2020s). In the study overall: Nivolumab dosing was 3 mg/kg intravenously every 2 weeks, continuing until either disease progression or unacceptable toxicity. The study used CyTOF and TCR beta sequencing to define a peripheral blood immune signature of response to PD-1 blockade in classical Hodgkin lymphoma. Overall study outcomes, separate from this receptor: Baseline TCR diversity was reported to be lower in newly diagnosed patients than in healthy donors, and even lower in relapsed/refractory patients. By C4D1, a significant rise was seen in CD4+ TCR diversity but not in CD8+ TCR diversity (p=0.0027 vs p=0.16), and the rise was most apparent among complete responders (p=0.02). Only a single clinical trial cohort was studied, and what caused the repertoire differences, possibly disease activity or prior therapy, remained undefined. Trial patients achieving complete response had baseline diversity similar to newly diagnosed patients, whereas partial responders and progressors had significantly lower diversity. Patients starting nivolumab less than 1 year after ASCT had lower diversity and were excluded from later analyses to avoid confounding by immune reconstitution.

Here the chain combines TRBV5-1 and TRBJ2-7; the central 9 bases match TRBD1. The source was CD4+ T cells from blood, collected before the fourth cycle of nivolumab. This TCR was recovered from a human donor with classical Hodgkin lymphoma. The nucleotide sequence reads TGCGCCAGCAGACCAAATGTGGGGACAGGGTCAGGCGAGCAGTACTTC. This encodes CASRPNVGTGSGEQYF.